This record concerns one TCR beta chain sequence. By sample share, this clone is medium-sized (0.01 to 0.1%). Its recognized antigen is unknown. No base-level quality is on record; no much larger clone is a single base apart. This sample was included in a study of T cell responses to AZD1222 COVID-19 vaccine (dated by TCRdb to the early 2020s). In the study overall: AZD1222 recipients whose second dose came at about 4 weeks and those whose second dose came at about 12 weeks were combined into one group, since spike-specific TCR depth and breadth did not differ between the two schedules. Enrollment into the trials was organized by age into subgroups of 18-55, 56-69 and 70-plus years, and those subgroups contained around 150, 28 and 57 TCR-sequenced participants, respectively. TCR sequencing covered some 240 trial participants: approximately 200 given two doses of AZD1222 and 26 given two doses of MenACWY control vaccine.

From the cysteine through the phenylalanine, the CDR3 covers 17 amino acids. Only the CDR3 portion is preserved as DNA: 51 bases, with reading frame beginning at the first base. Deletion took 4 bases off V and 0 bases off J, with a span of 16 bases between the germline ends. From a lookup of the germline V gene (reference sequence), CDR1 and CDR2 are LNHDA and SQIVND. Read against the paper, the sample's time point label means: baseline before first vaccination. Vaccinee samples were obtained from the UK trials COV001 and COV002, which included a single-blind randomized controlled phase 2/3 trial of AZD1222 (ChAdOx1 nCoV-19) in healthy adults. For TCRbeta chain sequencing, PBMC samples were collected from trial participants at day 0 and at day 28 after the second dose. The CDR3 regions of human TCRbeta chains were analyzed by immunosequencing. The paper's processing steps were these. Repertoire TCRs were matched against a reference library of SARS-CoV-2-specific TCRs generated with the MIRA antigen-specificity platform. Breadth was defined as the fraction of unique TCRs that were SARS-CoV-2-associated, and depth was defined as the fraction of total T cells that were SARS-CoV-2-associated. Using the MIRA data, every spike-specific TCR was mapped to the spike region that the TCR reacted to and assigned to either a CD4 or a CD8 class. Log10-transformed breadth and depth values were compared by one-way ANOVA with Sidak's multiple comparisons tests. TCRdb re-hosts the immuneACCESS table, in-frame sequences only. Its copies lack some clones; in the studies checked, an unresolved V gene accounts for under half of them, and the cause for the rest is not known. The DNA was the basis for D and trimming; V, J and clone size are from that table. The sample yields 95,000 to 100,000 clones; 75% to 95% were counted once. The ten largest account for 1.3% of the sample.

What the authors observed across the whole study: Reportedly, close to half of the unique spike-specific TCRs recognized epitopes lying outside the regions that are mutated in the B.1.351 and B.1.1.7 variants. In the small 56-69-year group, the increase in depth fell short of significance, most likely because of low power. Most participants were white British and females outnumbered males, and the authors suggested that clonal diversity may have been underestimated. The whole spike protein was spanned by vaccine-associated CD4 TCRs, and dominant responses were seen in regions 160-218 and 743-854. Because no day 14 peak-response samples were available, repertoires were characterized only after the peak T cell response. A significant rise in spike-specific TCR breadth and depth was observed after two AZD1222 doses relative to day 0 and relative to MenACWY recipients. Only six AZD1222 recipients were SARS-CoV-2 seropositive at baseline, limiting conclusions about previously exposed vaccinees.

The chain couples TRBV19 to TRBJ1-5; no D segment can be confidently identified. The TCR sequence derives from an adult in good health. Sequencing used peripheral blood, obtained on day 0 of AZD1222 vaccination. CDR3 protein: CASSTQRLGYSNQPQHF. The DNA is as follows: TGTGCCAGTAGTACCCAAAGATTGGGTTATAGCAATCAGCCCCAGCATTTT.